Following are 8 T cell receptor beta chains from one sample sequenced in a study of PD-1 blockade in classical Hodgkin lymphoma. All the patients suffered relapse after autologous stem cell transplantation, and brentuximab vedotin exposure differed. Repertoires were generated with immunoSEQ multiplex PCR, while TCRdb's copy carries only in-frame clones and drops some. This repertoire shows 72,000 or so clones, about 93% found once; its top ten account for 7.5% to 9.5%. This sample comprised peripheral blood mononuclear cells (PBMCs), obtained at baseline. These receptors were taken from a human donor with classical Hodgkin lymphoma.

The chain employs TRBV19 and TRBJ1-1; D is unresolved. Trimming left V 0 bases short and J 11 bases short, with 16 bases between. From germline, CDR1 is LNHDA and CDR2 SQIVND (reference sequence). This CDR3 has 14 residues. The CDR3 region is CASSIDLFVGIAFF. For the CDR3, the DNA is TGTGCCAGTAGTATAGATCTATTTGTCGGTATTGCTTTCTTT.

The chain is built from TRBV28 and TRBJ1-2; 11 bases map to TRBD1. The trim removed 6 bases at V and 5 bases at J, leaving 8 bases unmatched. The CDR3 covers 15 residues. CDR1 is MDHEN and CDR2 is SYDVKM in the germline V gene. Written as DNA, the CDR3 is TGTGCCAGCAGCCCCGGACAGGGGGCTAGATATGGCTACACCTTC. Its protein is CASSPGQGARYGYTF.

The chain couples TRBV5-1 to TRBJ2-3; 7 positions match TRBD2. J gave up 0 bases and V 0 bases, and 4 bases lay outside the gene matches. The length of the CDR3 is 16 residues. Germline CDR1 is SGHRS and CDR2 is YFSETQ. The CDR3 sequence is CASSLGRTSSTDTQYF. Written as DNA, the CDR3 is TGCGCCAGCAGCTTGGGCAGGACTAGTAGCACAGATACGCAGTATTTT.

To note about this clone: At one boundary the junction diverges from the germline segment, which might be a read error. The chain combines TRBV7-3 with TRBJ2-5, with no clear D. The germline V gene has CDR1 SGHTA and CDR2 FQGTGA. The CDR3 covers 13 residues. In DNA form, the CDR3 reads TGTGCCAGCAGTCAGTTCGTCGGCAGCGCACGTGACTTC. It specifies CASSQFVGSARDF. The whole variable domain, filled in from reference TRBV7-3 and TRBJ2-5, reads GAGVSQTPSNKVTEKGKYVELRCDPISGHTALYWYRQSLGQGPEFLIYFQGTGAADDSGLPNDRFFAVRPEGSVSTLKIQRTERGDSAVYLCASSQFVGSARDFGPGTRLLVL.

The V gene is TRBV6-5, the J gene TRBJ2-7; D gene unclear. V shed 2 bases and J shed 2 bases, with 10 bases lying between them. Germline CDR1 reads MNHEY; CDR2 reads SVGAGI. This CDR3 spans 14 amino acids. The CDR3 DNA follows: TGTGCCAGCAGTTACAGTGCAGGACCCTACGAGCAGTACTTC. Protein: CASSYSAGPYEQYF.

This chain joins TRBV30 and TRBJ2-3; 7 nucleotides align to TRBD2. V trimming: 4 bases; J trimming: 5 bases; junction bases outside the gene matches: 18. The CDR3 loop spans 17 amino acids. Germline V lookup: CDR1 GTSNPN, CDR2 SVGIG (reference sequence). In DNA, the CDR3 is TGTGCCTGGAATCTGCGGGAGCTGGTTCTTGTCAAAGATACGCAGTATTTT. It is translated as CAWNLRELVLVKDTQYF.

The chain recombines TRBV5-1 with TRBJ1-2, with 9 bases fitting TRBD1. The CDR3 contains 16 residues. V dropped 2 bases and J dropped 1; count of bases not matched to a gene: 6. The germline gives CDR1 SGHRS, CDR2 YFSETQ. CDR3: CASSFRTGDFNYGYTF. DNA of the CDR3: TGCGCCAGCAGCTTCAGGACAGGGGATTTTAACTATGGCTACACCTTC.

V usage is TRBV5-1 and J usage is TRBJ1-1, with D maybe TRBD1 (5 bases). The CDR3 is made up of 15 amino acids. The germline V gene has CDR1 SGHRS and CDR2 YFSETQ. V was clipped by 5 bases and J by 1 base, with 15 bases between them. CDR3 nucleotide sequence: TGCGCCAGCAGAGAGATCGGGGCGGGGAACACTGAAGCTTTCTTT. It is translated as CASREIGAGNTEAFF.